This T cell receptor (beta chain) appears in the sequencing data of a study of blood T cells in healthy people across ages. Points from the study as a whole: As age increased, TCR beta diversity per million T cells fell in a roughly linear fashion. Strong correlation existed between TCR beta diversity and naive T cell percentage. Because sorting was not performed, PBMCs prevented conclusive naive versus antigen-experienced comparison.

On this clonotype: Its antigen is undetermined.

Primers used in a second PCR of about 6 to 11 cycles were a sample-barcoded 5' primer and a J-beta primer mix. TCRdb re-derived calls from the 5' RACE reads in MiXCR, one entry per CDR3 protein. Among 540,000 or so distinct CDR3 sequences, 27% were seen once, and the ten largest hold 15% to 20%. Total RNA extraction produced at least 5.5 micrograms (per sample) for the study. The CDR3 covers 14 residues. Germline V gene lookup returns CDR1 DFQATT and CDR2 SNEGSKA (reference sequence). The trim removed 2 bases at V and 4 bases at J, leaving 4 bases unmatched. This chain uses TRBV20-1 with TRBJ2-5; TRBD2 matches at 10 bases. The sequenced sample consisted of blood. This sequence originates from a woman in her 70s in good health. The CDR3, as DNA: TGCAGTGCTAGAACCGGGACTAGCGTAGAGACCCAGTACTTC. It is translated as CSARTGTSVETQYF.